A single sample gave rise to the 15 T cell receptor beta chains below, sequenced in a study of blood T cell repertoires in COVID-19. Profiled with immunoSEQ multiplex PCR; TCRdb holds only in-frame clones, not every one. Among about 130,000 clones listed, around 76% were seen once. The sample consisted of peripheral blood. All receptors come from a human donor in a cohort sampled during active COVID-19.

This clone came up a few times. The gene calls are TRBV18 and TRBJ1-6, with D maybe TRBD1 (6 bases). This CDR3 region has 13 residues. CDR1 and CDR2 from the germline V gene are KGHSH and LQKENI. The germline V and J ends were trimmed by 6 bases and 10 bases, with 13 bases remaining between them. Written as DNA, the CDR3 is TGTGCCAGCTCCGAGACAGGCGGGTCACCCCTCCACTTT. Its translation is CASSETGGSPLHF.

The gene calls are TRBV3-1 (or the pseudogene TRBV3-2) and TRBJ2-7; 9 nucleotides line up with TRBD1. V shed 1 base, J shed 3 bases, and the junction held 4 bases outside the gene matches. CDR1 is LGHDT and CDR2 is YNNKEL in the germline V gene (reference sequence). CDR3 length: 15 residues. CDR3 DNA sequence: TGTGCCAGCAGCCAAGGGTCGACAGGGGGCTACGAGCAGTACTTC. It specifies CASSQGSTGGYEQYF.

The chain carries TRBV29-1 and TRBJ2-7; 11 bases line up with TRBD1. Looked up from germline, CDR1 is SQVTM and CDR2 is ANQGSEA. V trimming: 2 bases; J trimming: 5 bases; junction bases outside the gene matches: 8. This CDR3 contains 15 residues. CDR3 sequence: CSVEFSDRGLDEQYF. The CDR3 region has the DNA TGCAGCGTTGAATTTTCGGACAGGGGGCTAGACGAGCAGTACTTC.

The gene calls are TRBV30 and TRBJ1-6, with 8 bases matching TRBD1. This CDR3 region has 14 residues. The V gene's germline CDR1 is GTSNPN and CDR2 SVGIG (reference sequence). Losses at the gene ends were 8 bases for V and 7 bases for J; bases not matched to a gene: 10. CDR3: CARSRDRKNSPLHF. CDR3 coding DNA: TGTGCCAGAAGCCGGGACAGGAAAAATTCACCCCTCCACTTT.

J is TRBJ2-7 and V is TRBV21-1; the D call in the table, TRBD1, was not verified against the DNA. TRBV21-1 is annotated as a pseudogene. The CDR3 has 17 amino acids. CDR3 residues: CASSKGWPRDRAYEQYF. The DNA for the CDR3 is TGTGCCAGCAGCAAAGGTTGGCCCCGGGACAGAGCCTACGAGCAGTACTTC.

This chain uses TRBV10-1 with TRBJ2-1; 8 positions match TRBD2. Trimming took 4 bases from V and 1 from J; bases not matched to a gene: 6. This CDR3 has 16 amino acids. Germline assignment: CDR1 WNHNN and CDR2 SYGVQD (reference sequence). The CDR3 here is CASSGGLAPSYNEQFF. The CDR3 DNA reads as TGCGCCAGCAGTGGAGGACTAGCTCCTTCCTACAATGAGCAGTTCTTC.

The chain combines TRBV13 with TRBJ2-5; no clear D. CDR1 PRHDT and CDR2 FYEKMQ come from the germline V gene (reference sequence). The CDR3 is 14 residues long. Trimming pared 6 bases from V and 2 bases from J, leaving 13 bases between. CDR3 nucleotide sequence: TGTGCCAGCAGATCAATGGGCAGTCAAGAGACCCAGTACTTC. Protein product: CASRSMGSQETQYF.

V usage is TRBV5-6 and J usage is TRBJ1-3; D ambiguous. The CDR3 totals 15 residues. CDR1 and CDR2 from the germline V gene are SGHDT and YYEEEE. V dropped 0 bases and J dropped 0 bases, with 7 bases sitting between them. In DNA form, the CDR3 reads TGTGCCAGCAGCTTGGCCGGGAACTCTGGAAACACCATATATTTT. It yields the protein CASSLAGNSGNTIYF.

This clone occurred a few times. V gene TRBV6-5 combines with J gene TRBJ1-6; D unresolved. The V gene's germline CDR1 is MNHEY and CDR2 SVGAGI. There are 13 residues in the CDR3. V dropped 2 bases and J dropped 8 bases, with 7 bases sitting between them. The DNA of the CDR3 is TGTGCCAGCAGTTACAGGGAGGATTCACCCCTCCACTTT. It yields the protein CASSYREDSPLHF.

The CDR3 region is CASSYGADTEAFF. The CDR3 coding sequence is TGTGCCAGCAGTTACGGGGCAGACACTGAAGCTTTCTTT. The chain links TRBV6-5 to TRBJ1-1; D is perhaps TRBD1 (5 bases). This CDR3 has 13 residues. The germline V gene encodes CDR1 MNHEY and CDR2 SVGAGI. The V gene lost 2 bases and the J gene lost 3 bases, with 7 bases spanning the gap.

The chain joins TRBV18 to TRBJ2-1; 10 bases line up with TRBD1. V dropped 8 bases and J dropped 8; count of bases not matched to a gene: 15. The CDR3 is made up of 16 amino acids. The germline gives CDR1 KGHSH, CDR2 LQKENI. The CDR3, as DNA: TGTGCCAGCACCCAATCTACGGGACAGGGGTTCCATGAGCAGTTCTTC. Protein: CASTQSTGQGFHEQFF.

This chain's CDR3 is CASSQSLAGTEQFF. CDR3 DNA: TGTGCCAGCAGCCAAAGTCTAGCGGGTACTGAGCAGTTCTTC. V is TRBV3-1 (or the pseudogene TRBV3-2) and J is TRBJ2-1; TRBD2 matches at 8 bases. V lost 2 bases to trimming and J lost 9 bases; unmatched junction nucleotides: 6. Germline CDR1 is LGHDT and CDR2 is YNNKEL (reference sequence). The CDR3 length is 14 residues.

The V and J genes are TRBV5-1 and TRBJ2-1; 8 bases match TRBD1. Germline CDR1 SGHRS, CDR2 YFSETQ. This CDR3 is built from 16 residues. Unmatched junction bases numbered 8, after V lost 0 bases and J lost 6 bases. The CDR3 region is CASSLVGTGPFNEQFF. The CDR3 bases are TGCGCCAGCAGCTTGGTAGGGACAGGACCCTTCAATGAGCAGTTCTTC.

This rearrangement joins TRBV24-1 to TRBJ2-3, with 9 bases aligning to TRBD1. The V segment lost 7 bases and the J segment 5 bases; nucleotides outside the gene matches: 12. Germline V gene lookup returns CDR1 KGHDR and CDR2 SFDVKD. The CDR3 is made up of 16 amino acids. The DNA for the CDR3 is TGTGCCACCAGCCAAGCTCCGGGACAGGGCGTAGATACGCAGTATTTT. The encoded protein is CATSQAPGQGVDTQYF.

The rearrangement links TRBV7-9 to TRBJ2-7, with a possible D match to TRBD2 (6 bases). This CDR3 is built from 14 residues. V lost 0 bases and J lost 2, with 8 bases in between. CDR1 and CDR2 (germline): SEHNR, FQNEAQ (reference sequence). The CDR3 here is CASSLASGAYEQYF. The CDR3 coding sequence is TGTGCCAGCAGCTTAGCTAGCGGTGCCTACGAGCAGTACTTC.